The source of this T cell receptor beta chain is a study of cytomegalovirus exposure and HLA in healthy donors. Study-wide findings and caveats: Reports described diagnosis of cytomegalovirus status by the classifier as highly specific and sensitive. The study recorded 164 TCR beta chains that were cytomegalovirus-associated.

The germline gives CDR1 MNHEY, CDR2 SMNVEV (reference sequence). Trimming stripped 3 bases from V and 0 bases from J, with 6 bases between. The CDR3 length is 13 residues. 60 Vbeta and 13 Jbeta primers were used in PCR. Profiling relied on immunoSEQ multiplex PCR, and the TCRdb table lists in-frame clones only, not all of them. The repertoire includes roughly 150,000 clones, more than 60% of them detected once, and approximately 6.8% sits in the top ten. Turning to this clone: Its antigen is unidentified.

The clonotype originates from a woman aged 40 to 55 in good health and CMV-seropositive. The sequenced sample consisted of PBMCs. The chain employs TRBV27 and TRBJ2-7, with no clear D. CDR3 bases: TGTGCCAGCAGTTTGATGGCCTCCTACGAGCAGTACTTC. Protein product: CASSLMASYEQYF.